This T cell receptor (beta chain) stems from a study of shared clonotypes between healthy human individuals. Clones were sequenced by immunoSEQ multiplex PCR, and TCRdb holds only the in-frame ones, with some missing. The sample carries more than 150,000 clones, just under 95% recorded once. The CDR3 length is 15 residues. Germline loops: CDR1 SGHRS, CDR2 YFSETQ. The V gene lost 0 bases and the J gene lost 2 bases, with 12 bases spanning the gap. Material: naive CD4+ T cells sorted from blood. Subset specified: CD45RA+ positively selected. The V call is TRBV5-1, the J call TRBJ2-7; D perhaps matches TRBD1 (6 bases). This TCR was sampled from a woman in her thirties in good health. The CDR3 DNA sequence: TGCGCCAGCAGCTTGGGGGCGACAGGCCCCTACGAGCAGTACTTC. Its translation is CASSLGATGPYEQYF.